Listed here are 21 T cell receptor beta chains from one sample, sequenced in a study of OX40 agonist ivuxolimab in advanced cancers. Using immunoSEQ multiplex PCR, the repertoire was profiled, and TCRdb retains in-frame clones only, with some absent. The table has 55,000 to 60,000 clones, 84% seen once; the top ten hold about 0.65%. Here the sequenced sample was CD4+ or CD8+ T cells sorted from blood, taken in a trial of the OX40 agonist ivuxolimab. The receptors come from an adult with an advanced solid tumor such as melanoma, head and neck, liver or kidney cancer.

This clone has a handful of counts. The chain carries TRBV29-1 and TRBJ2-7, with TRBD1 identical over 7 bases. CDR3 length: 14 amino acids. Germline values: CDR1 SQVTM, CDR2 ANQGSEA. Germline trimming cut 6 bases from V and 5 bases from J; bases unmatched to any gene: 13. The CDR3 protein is CSVPTGTDPDEQYF. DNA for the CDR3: TGCAGCGTGCCGACCGGGACAGATCCCGACGAGCAGTACTTC.

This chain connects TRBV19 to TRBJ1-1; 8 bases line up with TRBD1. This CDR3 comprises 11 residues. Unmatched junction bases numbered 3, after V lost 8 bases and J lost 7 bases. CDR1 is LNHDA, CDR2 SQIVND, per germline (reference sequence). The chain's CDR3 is CASEGQVEAFF. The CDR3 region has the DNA TGTGCCAGTGAGGGACAGGTTGAAGCTTTCTTT.

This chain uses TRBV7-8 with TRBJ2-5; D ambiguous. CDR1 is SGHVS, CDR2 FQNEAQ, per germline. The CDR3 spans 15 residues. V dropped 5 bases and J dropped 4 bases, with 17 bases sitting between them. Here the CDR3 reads CASSNLNLKAETQYF. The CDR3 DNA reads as TGTGCCAGCAGCAATCTCAACCTGAAGGCAGAGACCCAGTACTTC.

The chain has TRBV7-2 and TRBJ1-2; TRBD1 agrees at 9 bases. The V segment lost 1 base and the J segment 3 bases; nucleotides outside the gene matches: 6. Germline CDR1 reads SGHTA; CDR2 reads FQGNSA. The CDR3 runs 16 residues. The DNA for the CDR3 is TGTGCCAGCAGCTTAGTGCGACAGGGGGGCGACTATGGCTACACCTTC. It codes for CASSLVRQGGDYGYTF.

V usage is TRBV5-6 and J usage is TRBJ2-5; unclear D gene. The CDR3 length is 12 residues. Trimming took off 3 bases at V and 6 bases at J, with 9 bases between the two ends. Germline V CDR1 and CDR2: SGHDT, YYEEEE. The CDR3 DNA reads TGTGCCAGCAGCTCGACCTCAAAGACCCAGTACTTC. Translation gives CASSSTSKTQYF. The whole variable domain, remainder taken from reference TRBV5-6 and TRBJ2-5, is DAGVTQSPTHLIKTRGQQVTLRCSPKSGHDTVSWYQQALGQGPQFIFQYYEEEERQRGNFPDRFSGHQFPNYSSELNVNALLLGDSALYLCASSSTSKTQYFGPGTRLLVL.

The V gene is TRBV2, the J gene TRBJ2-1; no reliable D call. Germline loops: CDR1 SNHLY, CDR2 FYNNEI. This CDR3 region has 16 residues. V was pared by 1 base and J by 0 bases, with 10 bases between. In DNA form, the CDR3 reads TGTGCCAGCAGTGAAGATTCCGTCTACTCCTACAATGAGCAGTTCTTC. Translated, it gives CASSEDSVYSYNEQFF.

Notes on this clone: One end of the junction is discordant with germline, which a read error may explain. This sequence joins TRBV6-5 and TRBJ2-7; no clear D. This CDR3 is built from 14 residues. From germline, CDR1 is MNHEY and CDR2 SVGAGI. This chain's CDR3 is CASSYDSGGGDLNF. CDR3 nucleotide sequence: TGTGCCAGCAGTTACGATTCAGGTGGCGGAGATTTGAACTTC.

The CDR3 nucleotides read TGTGCCAGCAGCTTTTTAGGGGGCAACACCGGGGAGCTGTTTTTT. It yields the protein CASSFLGGNTGELFF. V usage is TRBV11-2 and J usage is TRBJ2-2; 7 bases are shared with TRBD1. The CDR3 length is 15 residues. The junction had 3 bases not matched to a gene; V was cut back by 3 bases and J by 2 bases. Germline-derived CDR1 and CDR2 are SGHAT and FQNNGV.

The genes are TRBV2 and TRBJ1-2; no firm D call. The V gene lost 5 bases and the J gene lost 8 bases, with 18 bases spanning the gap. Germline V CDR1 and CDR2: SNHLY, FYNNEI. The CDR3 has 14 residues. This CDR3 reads CASSKTTHTGGYTF. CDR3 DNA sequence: TGTGCCAGCAGTAAAACGACCCACACGGGGGGCTACACCTTC.

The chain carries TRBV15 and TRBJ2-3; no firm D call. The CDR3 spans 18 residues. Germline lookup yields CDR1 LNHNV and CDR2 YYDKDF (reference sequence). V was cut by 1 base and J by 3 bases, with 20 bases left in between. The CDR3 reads CATSRGAVRDSGTDTQYF. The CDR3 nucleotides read TGTGCCACCAGCAGAGGAGCAGTAAGGGATTCTGGGACAGATACGCAGTATTTT.

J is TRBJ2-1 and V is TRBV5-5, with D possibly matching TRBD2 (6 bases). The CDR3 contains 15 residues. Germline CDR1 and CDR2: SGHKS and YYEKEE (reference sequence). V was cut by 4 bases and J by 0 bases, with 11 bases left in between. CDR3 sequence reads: CASSPGVSSYNEQFF. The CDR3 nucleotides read TGTGCCAGCAGCCCGGGGGTAAGCTCCTACAATGAGCAGTTCTTC.

The CDR3 reads CSVVGTGSSYEQYF. As DNA, the CDR3 is TGCAGCGTTGTGGGGACAGGATCATCCTACGAGCAGTACTTC. This chain connects TRBV29-1 to TRBJ2-7, with TRBD1 identical over 8 bases. The J segment lost 1 base and the V segment lost 4 bases, leaving 6 bases of the junction unmatched. In germline, CDR1 is SQVTM, CDR2 ANQGSEA. The CDR3 runs to 14 residues.

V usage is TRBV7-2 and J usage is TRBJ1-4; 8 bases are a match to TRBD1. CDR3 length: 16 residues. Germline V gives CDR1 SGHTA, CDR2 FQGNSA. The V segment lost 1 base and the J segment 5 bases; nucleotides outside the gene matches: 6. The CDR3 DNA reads TGTGCCAGCAGCTTAGGTGGGGACAGGATAAATGAAAAACTGTTTTTT. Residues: CASSLGGDRINEKLFF. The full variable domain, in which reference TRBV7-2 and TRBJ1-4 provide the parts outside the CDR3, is GAGVSQSPSNKVTEKGKDVELRCDPISGHTALYWYRQSLGQGLEFLIYFQGNSAPDKSGLPSDRFSAERTGGSVSTLTIQRTQQEDSAVYLCASSLGGDRINEKLFFGSGTQLSVL.

The CDR3 region has the DNA TGTGCCAGCAGCCATCACCGGGACAGGGGGAACGAGCAGTACTTC. It codes for CASSHHRDRGNEQYF. This chain connects TRBV7-9 to TRBJ2-7; 11 bases are a match to TRBD1. Losses at the gene ends were 5 bases for V and 5 bases for J; bases not matched to a gene: 8. From germline, CDR1 is SEHNR and CDR2 FQNEAQ (reference sequence). This CDR3 region has 15 residues.

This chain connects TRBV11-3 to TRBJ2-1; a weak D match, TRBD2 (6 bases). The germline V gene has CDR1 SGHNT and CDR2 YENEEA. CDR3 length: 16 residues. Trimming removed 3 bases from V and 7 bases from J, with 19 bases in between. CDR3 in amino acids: CASSFSPTSLVNEQFF. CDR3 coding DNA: TGTGCCAGCAGCTTTTCCCCGACTAGTCTGGTAAATGAGCAGTTCTTC.

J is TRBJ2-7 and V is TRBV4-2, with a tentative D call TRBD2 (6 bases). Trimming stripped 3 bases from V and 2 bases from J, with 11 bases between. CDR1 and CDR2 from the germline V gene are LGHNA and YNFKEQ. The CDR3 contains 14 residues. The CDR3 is CASSQERVAYEQYF. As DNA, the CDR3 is TGTGCCAGCAGCCAGGAGCGGGTTGCCTACGAGCAGTACTTC.

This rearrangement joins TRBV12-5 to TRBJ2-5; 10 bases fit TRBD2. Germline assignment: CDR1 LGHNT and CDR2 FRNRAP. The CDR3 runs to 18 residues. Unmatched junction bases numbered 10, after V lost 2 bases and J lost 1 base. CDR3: CASGLTSTGLAFQETQYF. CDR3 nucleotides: TGTGCTAGTGGTTTGACTTCAACGGGACTAGCGTTCCAAGAGACCCAGTACTTC.

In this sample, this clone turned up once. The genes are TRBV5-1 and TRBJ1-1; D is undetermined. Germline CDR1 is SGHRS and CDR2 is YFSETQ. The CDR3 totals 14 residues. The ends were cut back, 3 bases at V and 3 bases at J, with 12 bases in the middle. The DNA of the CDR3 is TGCGCCAGCAGCTCATTAATTACGGACACTGAAGCTTTCTTT. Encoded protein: CASSSLITDTEAFF.

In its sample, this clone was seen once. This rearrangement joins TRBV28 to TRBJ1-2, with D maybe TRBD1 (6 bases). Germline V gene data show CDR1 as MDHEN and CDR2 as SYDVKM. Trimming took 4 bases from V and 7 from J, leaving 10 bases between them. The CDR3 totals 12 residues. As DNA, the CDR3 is TGTGCCAGCAGTTCTCAGGGGTCTGGCTACACCTTC. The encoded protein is CASSSQGSGYTF.

For the CDR3, the DNA is TGTGCCAGTAGTATACCCAACATTAACACCGGGGAGCTGTTTTTT. Its translation is CASSIPNINTGELFF. This chain uses TRBV19 with TRBJ2-2; D is ambiguous. This CDR3 contains 15 residues. Trimming shortened V by 2 bases and J by 2 bases, and 9 bases separated the two germline ends. Germline CDR1 LNHDA, CDR2 SQIVND (reference sequence). Full variable domain (rest looked up from reference TRBV19 and TRBJ2-2): DGGITQSPKYLFRKEGQNVTLSCEQNLNHDAMYWYRQDPGQGLRLIYYSQIVNDFQKGDIAEGYSVSREKKESFPLTVTSAQKNPTAFYLCASSIPNINTGELFFGEGSRLTVL.

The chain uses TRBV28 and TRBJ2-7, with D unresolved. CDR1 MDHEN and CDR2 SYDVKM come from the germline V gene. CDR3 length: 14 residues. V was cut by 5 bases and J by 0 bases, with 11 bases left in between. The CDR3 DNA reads TGTGCCAGCAGTCAAGAGACGAGCTCCTACGAGCAGTACTTC. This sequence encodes CASSQETSSYEQYF.